This TCR beta chain came from a study of metastatic and nonmetastatic thyroid tumors. As for the study in general: Repertoires of blood and of tissue (tumor or nodule) from malignant and benign thyroid patients were compared. The study's findings and limits: Benign nodules were reported to have significantly lower TCR beta diversity than malignant thyroid tumors, in blood and tumor.

No treatment of any kind had been given to any patient before thyroid surgery. This clone came up many times. Its antigen remains unidentified. V was clipped by 2 bases and J by 6 bases; unmatched bases: 11. Per germline, CDR1 KGHSH and CDR2 LQKENI. The CDR3 length is 16 residues. Study processing details: Across clinicopathological groups, CDR3 differences served as the basis for building a distant-metastasis classifier for papillary thyroid cancer. TCRdb re-called the PCR reads with MiXCR. For this entry, the V and J calls and clone size follow TCRdb and not the study's own pipeline. The sample includes over 70,000 clones, about 17% of them seen just once.

The TCR sequence derives from a female donor with papillary thyroid cancer or a benign thyroid nodule (not recorded which). Some clones in this sample may be carry-over from other donors' samples. This chain uses TRBV18 with TRBJ2-7; TRBD1 matches 9 bases. Sequencing was performed on blood. The CDR3 is CASSPGGTGMNFEQYF. The CDR3 nucleotides read TGTGCCAGCTCACCAGGGGGGACAGGGATGAATTTCGAGCAGTACTTC.